This T cell receptor beta chain emerged from a study of lymphopenia after photon versus proton radiotherapy. Study-wide results and limits: Under photons, naive T cells and diversity fell while effector/memory populations rose. Authors raise, but do not show, better survival with proton therapy. Oligoclonal CD8+ Temra expansion after nadir drove photon patients' diversity drop.

Clones were sequenced by immunoSEQ multiplex PCR, and TCRdb holds only the in-frame ones, with some missing. Of around 20,000 clones detected, 75% to 95% appear once; the ten largest clones hold approximately 6.1%. There are 13 residues in the CDR3. Germline V gene lookup returns CDR1 SGHVS and CDR2 FQNEAQ. V gave up 7 bases and J gave up 7 bases, with 14 bases separating them. As for this clone: As yet, its antigen is unknown.

This specimen consisted of peripheral blood, obtained from a patient treated with photon-based radiotherapy. This rearrangement joins TRBV7-8 to TRBJ2-1; D remains unclear. The receptor was isolated from a man in his fifties or sixties with pancreatic cancer. The CDR3, as DNA: TGTGCCAGCACCCCCCAAGTCCCGAATGAGCAGTTCTTC. Amino acids: CASTPQVPNEQFF. The complete variable domain, with remaining parts taken from reference TRBV7-8 and TRBJ2-1, reads GAGVSQSPRYKVAKRGQDVALRCDPISGHVSLFWYQQALGQGPEFLTYFQNEAQLDKSGLPSDRFFAERPEGSVSTLKIQRTQQEDSAVYLCASTPQVPNEQFFGPGTRLTVL.